These T cell receptor beta chains were read from a single sample in a study of blood T cells in healthy people across ages. TCRdb called the 5' RACE reads again in MiXCR, with one record for every CDR3 protein. The table shows some 1.7 million distinct CDR3 sequences, with roughly 27% occurring only once. The sample taken for sequencing was blood. The receptors were gathered from a woman younger than 45 in good health. Each CDR3 is given with its conserved first and last residue. D genes are given only for firm matches. Clone size appears in some rows only: once, few, many, or a class for an expanded clone.

clone size: .; V gene: TRBV9; J gene: TRBJ1-1; D gene: .; CDR3 protein: CASSLPSVRSEAFF; CDR3 DNA: TGTGCCAGCAGCCTACCATCCGTCCGATCTGAAGCTTTCTTT
clone size: .; V gene: TRBV6-5; J gene: TRBJ1-1; D gene: .; CDR3 protein: CASRGDRTDYNTEAFF; CDR3 DNA: TGTGCCAGCAGGGGCGACCGGACAGATTATAACACTGAAGCTTTCTTT
clone size: .; V gene: TRBV2; J gene: TRBJ2-7; D gene: TRBD1; CDR3 protein: CASSADRAISYEQYF; CDR3 DNA: TGTGCCAGCAGCGCGGACAGGGCCATCTCCTACGAGCAGTACTTC
clone size: few; V gene: TRBV20-1; J gene: TRBJ1-6; D gene: TRBD1; CDR3 protein: CSARGDRGGSPLHF; CDR3 DNA: TGCAGTGCTAGGGGGGACAGGGGGGGTTCACCCCTCCACTTT
clone size: .; V gene: TRBV5-1; J gene: TRBJ1-1; D gene: .; CDR3 protein: CASSTSSGTEAFF; CDR3 DNA: TGCGCCAGCAGCACCTCCTCGGGCACTGAAGCTTTCTTT
clone size: .; V gene: TRBV7-2; J gene: TRBJ2-3; D gene: TRBD1; CDR3 protein: CASSSRQGSPDTQYF; CDR3 DNA: TGTGCCAGCAGCTCCAGACAGGGTTCCCCCGATACGCAGTATTTT
clone size: .; V gene: TRBV10-3; J gene: TRBJ2-5; D gene: TRBD2; CDR3 protein: CAISGGPRGETQYF; CDR3 DNA: TGTGCCATCTCGGGCGGACCGCGGGGGGAGACCCAGTACTTC
clone size: .; V gene: TRBV7-2; J gene: TRBJ2-4; D gene: TRBD2; CDR3 protein: CASSYSGRARSEQYF; CDR3 DNA: TGTGCCAGCAGCTATAGCGGGAGGGCCAGAAGTGAGCAGTACTTC
clone size: many; V gene: TRBV25-1; J gene: TRBJ2-3; D gene: .; CDR3 protein: CASKQYSTDTQYF; CDR3 DNA: TGTGCCAGCAAACAGTATAGCACAGATACGCAGTATTTT
clone size: few; V gene: TRBV5-1; J gene: TRBJ1-5; D gene: .; CDR3 protein: CASSLEGRGRQPQHF; CDR3 DNA: TGCGCCAGCAGCTTGGAGGGTCGGGGGAGGCAGCCCCAGCATTTT
clone size: few; V gene: TRBV9; J gene: TRBJ2-1; D gene: TRBD2; CDR3 protein: CASSVAGTSDEQFF; CDR3 DNA: TGTGCCAGCAGCGTAGCTGGGACTAGTGATGAGCAGTTCTTC
clone size: .; V gene: TRBV20-1; J gene: TRBJ2-5; D gene: .; CDR3 protein: CSAREGPGQETQYF; CDR3 DNA: TGCAGTGCTAGAGAAGGCCCCGGCCAAGAGACCCAGTACTTC
clone size: .; V gene: TRBV20-1; J gene: TRBJ2-1; D gene: TRBD2; CDR3 protein: CSARDFLAGGRGEQFF; CDR3 DNA: TGCAGTGCTAGAGATTTTCTAGCGGGGGGGCGGGGTGAGCAGTTCTTC
clone size: few; V gene: TRBV9; J gene: TRBJ1-1; D gene: TRBD1; CDR3 protein: CASSPAGGQGLPTEAFF; CDR3 DNA: TGTGCCAGCAGCCCCGCGGGAGGACAGGGACTCCCCACTGAAGCTTTCTTT
clone size: .; V gene: TRBV24-1; J gene: TRBJ2-3; D gene: TRBD2; CDR3 protein: CATSSGTSPDTQYF; CDR3 DNA: TGTGCCACCAGCTCCGGGACTAGCCCAGATACGCAGTATTTT
clone size: few; V gene: TRBV7-8; J gene: TRBJ2-3; D gene: .; CDR3 protein: CVSSLDLNTQYF; CDR3 DNA: TGTGTCAGCAGCTTAGATTTGAATACGCAGTATTTT
clone size: .; V gene: TRBV10-3; J gene: TRBJ2-7; D gene: TRBD1; CDR3 protein: CAISEPSQGNAYEQYF; CDR3 DNA: TGTGCCATCAGTGAGCCGTCACAGGGGAACGCCTACGAGCAGTACTTC
clone size: .; V gene: TRBV6-5; J gene: TRBJ1-1; D gene: TRBD1; CDR3 protein: CASSRDRGNEEAFF; CDR3 DNA: TGTGCCAGCAGTAGGGACAGGGGAAATGAGGAAGCTTTCTTT
clone size: few; V gene: TRBV28; J gene: TRBJ2-3; D gene: .; CDR3 protein: CASRGANTDTQYF; CDR3 DNA: TGTGCCAGTCGGGGGGCTAACACAGATACGCAGTATTTT
clone size: many; V gene: TRBV18; J gene: TRBJ2-5; D gene: .; CDR3 protein: CASSSLGGEETQYF; CDR3 DNA: TGTGCCAGCTCATCCCTAGGAGGGGAAGAGACCCAGTACTTC
clone size: many; V gene: TRBV29-1; J gene: TRBJ2-3; D gene: .; CDR3 protein: CSVEGRVRDTQYF; CDR3 DNA: TGCAGCGTTGAGGGCAGGGTCAGGGATACGCAGTATTTT
clone size: many; V gene: TRBV27; J gene: TRBJ2-7; D gene: .; CDR3 protein: CASSEGTTLPSYEQYF; CDR3 DNA: TGTGCCAGCAGTGAAGGGACCACCCTCCCATCCTACGAGCAGTACTTC
clone size: few; V gene: TRBV12-3/TRBV12-4; J gene: TRBJ2-5; D gene: TRBD2; CDR3 protein: CASSLGFVLAGGAETQYF; CDR3 DNA: TGTGCCAGCAGTTTAGGTTTTGTATTAGCGGGAGGTGCAGAGACCCAGTACTTC